The T cell receptor (beta chain) under discussion was sequenced for a study of neurological immune-mediated disorders. MiXCR, run by TCRdb on the 5' RACE reads, gives a single entry per CDR3 protein. The table lists roughly 20,000 distinct CDR3 sequences, approximately 14% of them singletons. This clonotype was observed at least ten times. This TCR came from a woman aged 55-70 years with HTLV-1-associated myelopathy (HAM/TSP). The sample consisted of CD4+ T cells from blood.

This CDR3 is CASSLTSPTDTQYF. CDR3 sequence (DNA): TGTGCCAGCAGTTTAACTAGCCCCACAGATACGCAGTATTTT. J is TRBJ2-3 and V is TRBV6-6; D is possibly TRBD2 (6 bases). The CDR3 is 14 residues long. V dropped 4 bases and J dropped 2 bases, with 10 bases sitting between them. Germline V CDR1 and CDR2: MNHNY, SVGAGI (reference sequence).